Included here is one T cell receptor beta chain sequence, with context. Generated by immunoSEQ multiplex PCR, the TCRdb table keeps only in-frame clones and is missing some. The profile shows 74,000 or so clones, 89% of them singletons. These data originate in a study of control samples from healthy donors and cancer patients. The CDR3 is 11 residues long. The germline V gene encodes CDR1 LGHNT and CDR2 FRNRAP. Trimming removed 2 bases at V and 7 bases at J, with 5 bases between. Sequences were obtained from blood. The rearrangement links TRBV12-5 to TRBJ1-1; D unresolved. This TCR was sampled from a man aged 50 to 59 in good health. CDR3: CASGLRGEAFF. The CDR3 nucleotides read TGTGCTAGTGGTTTGAGAGGTGAAGCTTTCTTT.